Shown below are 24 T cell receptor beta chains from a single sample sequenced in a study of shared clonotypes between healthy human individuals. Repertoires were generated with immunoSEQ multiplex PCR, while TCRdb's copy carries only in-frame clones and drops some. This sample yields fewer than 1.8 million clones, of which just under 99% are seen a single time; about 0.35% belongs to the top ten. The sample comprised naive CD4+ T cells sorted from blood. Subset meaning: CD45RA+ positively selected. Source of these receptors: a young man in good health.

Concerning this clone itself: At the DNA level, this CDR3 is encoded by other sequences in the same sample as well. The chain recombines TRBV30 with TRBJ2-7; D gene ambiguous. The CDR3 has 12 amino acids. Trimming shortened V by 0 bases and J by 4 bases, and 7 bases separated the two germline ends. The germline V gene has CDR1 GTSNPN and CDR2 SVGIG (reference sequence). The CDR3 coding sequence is TGTGCCTGGAGTGTACTGGGGTACGAGCAGTACTTC. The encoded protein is CAWSVLGYEQYF.

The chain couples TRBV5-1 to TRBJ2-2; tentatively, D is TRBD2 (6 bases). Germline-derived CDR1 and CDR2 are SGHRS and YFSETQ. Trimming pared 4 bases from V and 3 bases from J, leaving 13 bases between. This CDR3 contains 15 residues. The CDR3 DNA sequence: TGCGCCAGCAGCCCCCTGCGGGACCACACCGGGGAGCTGTTTTTT. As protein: CASSPLRDHTGELFF.

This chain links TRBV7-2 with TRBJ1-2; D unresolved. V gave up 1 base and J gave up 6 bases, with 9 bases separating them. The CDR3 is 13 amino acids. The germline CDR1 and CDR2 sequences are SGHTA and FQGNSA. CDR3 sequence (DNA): TGTGCCAGCAGCTTAGTGATGGGCAATGGCTACACCTTC. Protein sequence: CASSLVMGNGYTF. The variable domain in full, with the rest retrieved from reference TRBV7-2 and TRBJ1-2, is GAGVSQSPSNKVTEKGKDVELRCDPISGHTALYWYRQSLGQGLEFLIYFQGNSAPDKSGLPSDRFSAERTGGSVSTLTIQRTQQEDSAVYLCASSLVMGNGYTFGSGTRLTVV.

The DNA for the CDR3 is TGTGCCAGCAGTGACTCGGTGACTGGAAACACCATATATTTT. Its protein product is CASSDSVTGNTIYF. This chain uses TRBV25-1 with TRBJ1-3; no firm D call. CDR1 is MGHDK and CDR2 is SYGVNS in the germline V gene. The CDR3 sequence is 14 residues long. Trimming stripped 3 bases from V and 2 bases from J, with 8 bases between.

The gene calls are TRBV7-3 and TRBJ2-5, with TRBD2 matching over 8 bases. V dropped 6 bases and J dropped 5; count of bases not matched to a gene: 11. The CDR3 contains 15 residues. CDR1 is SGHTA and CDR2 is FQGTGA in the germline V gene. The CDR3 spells CASRSGAGVGETQYF. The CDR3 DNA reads TGTGCCAGCAGGAGTGGAGCGGGAGTGGGTGAGACCCAGTACTTC.

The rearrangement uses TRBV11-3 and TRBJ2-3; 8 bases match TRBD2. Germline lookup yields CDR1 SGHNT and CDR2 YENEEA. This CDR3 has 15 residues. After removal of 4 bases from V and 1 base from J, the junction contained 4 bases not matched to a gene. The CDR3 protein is CASSSGTRGTDTQYF. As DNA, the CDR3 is TGTGCCAGCAGCTCCGGGACTAGGGGCACAGATACGCAGTATTTT.

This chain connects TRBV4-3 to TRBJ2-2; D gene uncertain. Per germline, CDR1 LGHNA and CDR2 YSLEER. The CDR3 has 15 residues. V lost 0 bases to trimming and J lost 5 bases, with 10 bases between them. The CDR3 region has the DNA TGCGCCAGCAGCCAAGAAGTAGAGGTAACCGGGGAGCTGTTTTTT. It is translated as CASSQEVEVTGELFF.

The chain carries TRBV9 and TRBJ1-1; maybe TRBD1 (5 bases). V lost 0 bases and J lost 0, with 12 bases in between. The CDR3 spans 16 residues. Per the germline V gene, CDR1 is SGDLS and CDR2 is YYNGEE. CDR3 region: CASSVEGGGLNTEAFF. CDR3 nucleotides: TGTGCCAGCAGCGTAGAGGGCGGGGGTTTGAACACTGAAGCTTTCTTT.

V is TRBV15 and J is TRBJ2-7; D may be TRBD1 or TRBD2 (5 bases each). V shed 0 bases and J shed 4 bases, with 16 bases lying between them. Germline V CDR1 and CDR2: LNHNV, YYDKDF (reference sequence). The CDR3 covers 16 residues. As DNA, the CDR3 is TGTGCCACCAGCAGAGATCCCCAGGACGGGACGTACGAGCAGTACTTC. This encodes CATSRDPQDGTYEQYF.

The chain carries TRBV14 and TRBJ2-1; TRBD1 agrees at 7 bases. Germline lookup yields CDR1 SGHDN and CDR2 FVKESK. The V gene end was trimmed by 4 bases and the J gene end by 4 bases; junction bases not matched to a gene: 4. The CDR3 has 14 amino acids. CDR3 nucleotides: TGTGCCAGCAGCCTCACAGGGGCATACAATGAGCAGTTCTTC. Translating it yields CASSLTGAYNEQFF. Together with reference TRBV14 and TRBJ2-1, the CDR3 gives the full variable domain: EAGVTQFPSHSVIEKGQTVTLRCDPISGHDNLYWYRRVMGKEIKFLLHFVKESKQDESGMPNNRFLAERTGGTYSTLKVQPAELEDSGVYFCASSLTGAYNEQFFGPGTRLTVL.

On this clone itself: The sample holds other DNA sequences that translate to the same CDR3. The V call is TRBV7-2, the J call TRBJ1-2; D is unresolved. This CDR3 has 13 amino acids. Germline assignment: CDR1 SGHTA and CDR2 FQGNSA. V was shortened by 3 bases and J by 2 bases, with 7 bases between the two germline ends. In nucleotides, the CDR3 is TGTGCCAGCAGCTTGGGCCGGAACTATGGCTACACCTTC. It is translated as CASSLGRNYGYTF.

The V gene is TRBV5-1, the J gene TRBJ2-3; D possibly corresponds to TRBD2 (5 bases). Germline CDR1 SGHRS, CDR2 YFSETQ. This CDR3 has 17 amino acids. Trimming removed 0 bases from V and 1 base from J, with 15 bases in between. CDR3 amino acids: CASSLGLAHTGTDTQYF. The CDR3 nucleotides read TGCGCCAGCAGCTTGGGGCTAGCCCACACAGGCACAGATACGCAGTATTTT.

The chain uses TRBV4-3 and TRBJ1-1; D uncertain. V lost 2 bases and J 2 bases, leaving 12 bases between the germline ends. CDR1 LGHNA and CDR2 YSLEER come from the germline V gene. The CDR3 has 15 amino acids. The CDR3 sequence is CASSQYFGLNTEAFF. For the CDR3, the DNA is TGCGCCAGCAGCCAATATTTCGGGCTCAACACTGAAGCTTTCTTT.

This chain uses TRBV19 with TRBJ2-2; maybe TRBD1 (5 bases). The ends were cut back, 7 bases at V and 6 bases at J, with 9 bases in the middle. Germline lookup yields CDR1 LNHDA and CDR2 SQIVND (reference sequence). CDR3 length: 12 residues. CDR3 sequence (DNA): TGTGCCAGTAAAGGGGTTCCCGGGGAGCTGTTTTTT. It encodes CASKGVPGELFF.

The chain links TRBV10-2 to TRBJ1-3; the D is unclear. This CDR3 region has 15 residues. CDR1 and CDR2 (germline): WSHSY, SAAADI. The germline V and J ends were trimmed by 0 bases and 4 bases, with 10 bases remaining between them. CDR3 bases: TGCGCCAGCAGTGAGTCGGTCCGAGGAGGAAACACCATATATTTT. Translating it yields CASSESVRGGNTIYF.

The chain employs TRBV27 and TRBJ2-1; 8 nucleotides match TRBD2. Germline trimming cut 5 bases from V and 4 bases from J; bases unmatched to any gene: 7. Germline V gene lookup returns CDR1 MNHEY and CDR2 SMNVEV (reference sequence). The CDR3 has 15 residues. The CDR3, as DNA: TGTGCCAGCAGTGCGGAGCGGGAGTGGTACAATGAGCAGTTCTTC. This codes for CASSAEREWYNEQFF.

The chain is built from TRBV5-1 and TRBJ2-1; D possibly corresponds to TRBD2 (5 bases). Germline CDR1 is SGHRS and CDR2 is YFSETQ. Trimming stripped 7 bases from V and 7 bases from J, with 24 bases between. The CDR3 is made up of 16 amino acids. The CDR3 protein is CASSGNIGPPLNEQFF. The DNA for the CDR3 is TGCGCCAGCTCGGGGAATATAGGACCCCCGCTGAATGAGCAGTTCTTC.

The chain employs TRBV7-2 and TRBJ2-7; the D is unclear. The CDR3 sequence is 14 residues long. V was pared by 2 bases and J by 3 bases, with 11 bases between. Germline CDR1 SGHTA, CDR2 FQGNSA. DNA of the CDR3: TGTGCCAGCAGCTTAAGGGTGGAGTTCTACGAGCAGTACTTC. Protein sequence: CASSLRVEFYEQYF. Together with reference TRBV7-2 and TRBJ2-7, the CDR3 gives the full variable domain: GAGVSQSPSNKVTEKGKDVELRCDPISGHTALYWYRQSLGQGLEFLIYFQGNSAPDKSGLPSDRFSAERTGGSVSTLTIQRTQQEDSAVYLCASSLRVEFYEQYFGPGTRLTVT.

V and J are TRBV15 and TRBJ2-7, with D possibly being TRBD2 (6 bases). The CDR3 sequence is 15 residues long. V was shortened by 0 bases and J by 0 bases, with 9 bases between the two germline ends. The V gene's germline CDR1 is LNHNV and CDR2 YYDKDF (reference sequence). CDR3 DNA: TGTGCCACCAGCAGAGAAGGAGGGTTCTCCTACGAGCAGTACTTC. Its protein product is CATSREGGFSYEQYF.

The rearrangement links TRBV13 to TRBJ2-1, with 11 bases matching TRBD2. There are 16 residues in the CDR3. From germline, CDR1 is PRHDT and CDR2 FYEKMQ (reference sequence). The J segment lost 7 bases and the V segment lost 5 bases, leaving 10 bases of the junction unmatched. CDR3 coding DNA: TGTGCCAGCAGCATCAAGAAGGGGACTAGCGGAAATGAGCAGTTCTTC. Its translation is CASSIKKGTSGNEQFF.

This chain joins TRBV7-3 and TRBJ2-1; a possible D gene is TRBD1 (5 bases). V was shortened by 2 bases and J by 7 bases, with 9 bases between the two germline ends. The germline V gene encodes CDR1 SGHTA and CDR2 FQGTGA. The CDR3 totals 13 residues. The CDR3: CASSLGRANEQFF. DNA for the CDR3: TGTGCCAGCAGCTTAGGCAGGGCAAATGAGCAGTTCTTC.

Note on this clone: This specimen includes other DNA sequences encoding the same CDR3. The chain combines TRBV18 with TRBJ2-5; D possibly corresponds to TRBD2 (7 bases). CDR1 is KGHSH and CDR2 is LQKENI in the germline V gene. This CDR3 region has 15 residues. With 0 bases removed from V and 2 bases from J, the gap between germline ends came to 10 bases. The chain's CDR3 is CASSPPRGGQETQYF. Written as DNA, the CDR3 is TGTGCCAGCTCACCACCGAGGGGGGGACAAGAGACCCAGTACTTC. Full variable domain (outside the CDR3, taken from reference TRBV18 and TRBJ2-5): NAGVMQNPRHLVRRRGQEARLRCSPMKGHSHVYWYRQLPEEGLKFMVYLQKENIIDESGMPKERFSAEFPKEGPSILRIQQVVRGDSAAYFCASSPPRGGQETQYFGPGTRLLVL.

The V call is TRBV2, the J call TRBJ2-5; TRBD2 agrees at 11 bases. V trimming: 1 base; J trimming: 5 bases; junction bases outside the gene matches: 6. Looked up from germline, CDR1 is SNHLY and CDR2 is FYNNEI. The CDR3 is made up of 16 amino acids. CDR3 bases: TGTGCCAGCAGTGAAGAACTAGCGGGAGATCTGGAGACCCAGTACTTC. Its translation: CASSEELAGDLETQYF.

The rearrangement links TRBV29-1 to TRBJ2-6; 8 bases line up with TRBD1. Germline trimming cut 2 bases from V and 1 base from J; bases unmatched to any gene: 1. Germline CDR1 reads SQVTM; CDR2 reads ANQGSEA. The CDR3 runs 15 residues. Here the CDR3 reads CSVENRGSGANVLTF. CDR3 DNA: TGCAGCGTTGAAAACAGGGGGTCTGGGGCCAACGTCCTGACTTTC.